These 18 T cell receptor beta chains share one sample of origin, sequenced in a study of shared T cell receptors in the human thymus. Clones were sequenced by immunoSEQ multiplex PCR, and TCRdb holds only the in-frame ones, with some missing. This table holds about 660,000 clones, 88% found once. These same data were also listed under a study on human thymus T cells.

What was sequenced was thymocytes. These receptors all come from a boy under three years old with a congenital heart defect.

CDR3 amino acids: CASSLSVAGGGETQYF. As DNA, the CDR3 is TGTGCCAGCAGCCTATCGGTCGCGGGGGGCGGGGAGACCCAGTACTTC. J is TRBJ2-5 and V is TRBV7-2, with 8 bases lining up with TRBD2. Germline V gene sequence: CDR1 SGHTA, CDR2 FQGNSA. J was trimmed by 5 bases and V by 5 bases; bases with no gene match: 13. This CDR3 region has 16 residues.

A few counts support this clone. The V and J genes are TRBV10-3 and TRBJ1-2; 8 bases map to TRBD1. Losses at the gene ends were 4 bases for V and 5 bases for J; bases not matched to a gene: 9. Germline lookup yields CDR1 ENHRY and CDR2 SYGVKD. This CDR3 is built from 15 residues. The CDR3 region is CAISGGGTGLYGYTF. In DNA form, the CDR3 reads TGTGCCATCAGTGGGGGGGGGACAGGTCTTTATGGCTACACCTTC.

The V call is TRBV7-9, the J call TRBJ2-3; the D gene is possibly TRBD1 (5 bases). This CDR3 spans 14 amino acids. V dropped 1 base and J dropped 3 bases, with 8 bases sitting between them. Per germline, CDR1 SEHNR and CDR2 FQNEAQ (reference sequence). The CDR3 DNA sequence: TGTGCCAGCAGCTTAGGGGGCCAGACAGATACGCAGTATTTT. As protein: CASSLGGQTDTQYF. Full variable domain (outside the CDR3, taken from reference TRBV7-9 and TRBJ2-3): DTGVSQNPRHKITKRGQNVTFRCDPISEHNRLYWYRQTLGQGPEFLTYFQNEAQLEKSRLLSDRFSAERPKGSFSTLEIQRTEQGDSAMYLCASSLGGQTDTQYFGPGTRLTVL.

V usage is TRBV4-2 and J usage is TRBJ2-7; 7 nucleotides agree with TRBD1. The germline V gene encodes CDR1 LGHNA and CDR2 YNFKEQ. The CDR3 runs 18 residues. Losses at the gene ends were 0 bases for V and 2 bases for J; bases not matched to a gene: 13. The CDR3 nucleotides are TGTGCCAGCAGCCAAGATTGGGTTCCCGGGACAGAAGCCTACGAGCAGTACTTC. Translated, it gives CASSQDWVPGTEAYEQYF.

The chain carries TRBV11-1 and TRBJ2-1; the match to TRBD2 covers 7 bases. The CDR3 consists of 15 residues. Germline trimming cut 4 bases from V and 6 bases from J; bases unmatched to any gene: 9. Germline V gene data show CDR1 as SGHAT and CDR2 as FQDESV (reference sequence). The CDR3 here is CASSSPGGYRNEQFF. The CDR3 nucleotides are TGTGCCAGCAGCTCTCCGGGGGGATACCGCAATGAGCAGTTCTTC.

The chain carries TRBV5-6 and TRBJ1-2; a weak D match, TRBD1 (5 bases). The germline gives CDR1 SGHDT, CDR2 YYEEEE. V lost 2 bases and J 6 bases, leaving 11 bases between the germline ends. This CDR3 spans 13 amino acids. The CDR3: CASSFGGRDGYTF. For the CDR3, the DNA is TGTGCCAGCAGCTTTGGGGGGAGGGATGGCTACACCTTC.

This rearrangement joins TRBV5-5 to TRBJ2-7; the match to TRBD2 covers 11 bases. This CDR3 has 17 amino acids. Trimming at V came to 4 bases and at J to 6 bases, leaving 15 bases not matched to a gene. The germline V gene has CDR1 SGHKS and CDR2 YYEKEE (reference sequence). The CDR3 DNA follows: TGTGCCAGCAGCGTACAAACCCTTACTAGCGGGAGTAGCGAGCAGTACTTC. Translating gives CASSVQTLTSGSSEQYF.

The chain employs TRBV6-5 and TRBJ1-5; the match to TRBD1 covers 7 bases. V shed 6 bases and J 2 bases; nucleotides not matched to a gene: 7. The CDR3 spans 15 residues. The germline V gene encodes CDR1 MNHEY and CDR2 SVGAGI. The CDR3 nucleotides read TGTGCCAGCAGACCCGACAGGGCTCGCAATCAGCCCCAGCATTTT. Protein sequence: CASRPDRARNQPQHF.

The rearrangement joins TRBV5-8 to TRBJ2-3, with 7 bases aligning to TRBD1. Germline V lookup: CDR1 SGHTS, CDR2 YDEGEE. J gave up 0 bases and V 2 bases, and 6 bases lay outside the gene matches. The CDR3 loop spans 16 amino acids. CDR3 loop: CASSFEGATSTDTQYF. In nucleotides, the CDR3 is TGTGCCAGCAGCTTTGAGGGGGCTACTAGCACAGATACGCAGTATTTT.

The genes are TRBV20-1 and TRBJ1-2, with TRBD1 as a possible D gene (5 bases). Trimming cost V 5 bases and J 8 bases, with 9 bases left between them. This CDR3 has 10 residues. Germline V gene data show CDR1 as DFQATT and CDR2 as SNEGSKA (reference sequence). Here the CDR3 reads CSAAGEGYTF. The CDR3 bases are TGCAGTGCTGCGGGGGAGGGCTACACCTTC.

CDR3 amino acids: CASSQAMGTGWEETQYF. The CDR3 DNA sequence: TGTGCCAGCAGCCAAGCTATGGGGACAGGGTGGGAAGAGACCCAGTACTTC. This chain links TRBV4-2 with TRBJ2-5, with TRBD1 matching over 9 bases. With V trimmed by 1 base and J by 3 bases, 9 bases remained unmatched. From germline, CDR1 is LGHNA and CDR2 YNFKEQ. The CDR3 has 17 residues.

The chain has TRBV7-2 and TRBJ1-2, with 9 positions matching TRBD1. Germline-derived CDR1 and CDR2 are SGHTA and FQGNSA. The CDR3 consists of 13 residues. The ends lost 6 bases at V and 8 bases at J; junction bases unmatched: 7. CDR3 residues: CASSIRDRVGYTF. The CDR3 nucleotides read TGTGCCAGCAGTATCCGGGACAGGGTGGGCTACACCTTC. Based on the CDR3 plus reference TRBV7-2 and TRBJ1-2, the full variable domain is GAGVSQSPSNKVTEKGKDVELRCDPISGHTALYWYRQSLGQGLEFLIYFQGNSAPDKSGLPSDRFSAERTGGSVSTLTIQRTQQEDSAVYLCASSIRDRVGYTFGSGTRLTVV.

The CDR3 DNA reads TGCGCCAGCAGCTATGGACTTGAGCAGTTCTTC. Translating it yields CASSYGLEQFF. The V and J genes are TRBV10-2 and TRBJ2-1; weak D call: TRBD2 (5 bases). CDR3 length: 11 residues. Trimming pared 6 bases from V and 9 bases from J, leaving 9 bases between. Germline V gives CDR1 WSHSY, CDR2 SAAADI.

The chain is built from TRBV4-2 and TRBJ1-2, with a possible D match to TRBD1 (5 bases). Germline V CDR1 and CDR2: LGHNA, YNFKEQ. The CDR3 is made up of 15 amino acids. Trimming cost V 0 bases and J 6 bases, with 14 bases left between them. The CDR3 region has the DNA TGTGCCAGCAGCCAAGACCGGGGGACCCAAAATGGCTACACCTTC. Translated, it gives CASSQDRGTQNGYTF.

V is TRBV25-1 and J is TRBJ2-1, with 8 bases that match TRBD2. Looked up from germline, CDR1 is MGHDK and CDR2 is SYGVNS. This CDR3 is built from 14 residues. V was pared by 6 bases and J by 8 bases, with 9 bases of the junction left unmatched. CDR3 bases: TGTGCCAGCAGATCTCCAGCGGGAGTGGATGAGCAGTTCTTC. It specifies CASRSPAGVDEQFF.

The chain combines TRBV19 with TRBJ2-5; possibly TRBD1 for D (5 bases). Germline values: CDR1 LNHDA, CDR2 SQIVND (reference sequence). There are 13 residues in the CDR3. Trimming shortened V by 6 bases and J by 2 bases, and 10 bases separated the two germline ends. The CDR3 DNA follows: TGTGCCAGTAGCCGCAAGGGGCAAGAGACCCAGTACTTC. This encodes CASSRKGQETQYF.

V is TRBV18 and J is TRBJ1-4; 9 bases align to TRBD1. The V and J ends lost 0 bases and 5 bases, in that order; junction bases with no gene match: 4. Germline loops: CDR1 KGHSH, CDR2 LQKENI. The CDR3 has 16 amino acids. CDR3: CASSPPHGTGNEKLFF. The CDR3, as DNA: TGTGCCAGCTCACCACCACACGGGACAGGGAATGAAAAACTGTTTTTT.

J is TRBJ2-1 and V is TRBV29-1; 7 bases are a match to TRBD1. The germline CDR1 and CDR2 sequences are SQVTM and ANQGSEA. After removal of 4 bases from V and 3 bases from J, the junction contained 6 bases not matched to a gene. This CDR3 region has 14 residues. The CDR3 bases are TGCAGCGTTGCAAGGCAGGGGGTCTACAATGAGCAGTTCTTC. This gives the protein CSVARQGVYNEQFF.